Sequencing of this TCR beta chain was carried out in a study of blood T cells in healthy people across ages (dated by TCRdb to the mid-2010s). For the study in its entirety: Template switching captured roughly one uniquely barcoded TCR beta cDNA molecule per two T cells in model experiments. Age-related changes in TCR beta repertoire diversity were measured in the study by deep sequencing normalized with unique cDNA molecular identifiers. For two donors (one aged 18 to 29 and one aged 80 or older), the study analyzed two additional independent replicas of 1 million unique cDNA reads from the same blood draw. The donors were divided into four age groups: young (average roughly 17 years), middle-aged (over 35), aged (about 60) and long-lived (about 80). To avoid experimental bias, donors of different ages were spread randomly across the sequencing lanes. Results the study describes overall, beyond this receptor: The percentage of naive T cells measured by flow cytometry correlated strongly with observed TCR beta diversity. Observed TCR beta diversity per million T cells fell roughly linearly with age, and a significant reduction was already apparent by age around 40. Bulk unsorted PBMC profiling prevented conclusive comparison of naive and antigen-experienced compartments. Compared with the aged group, the long-lived group had more naive CD4+ T cells, fewer expanded clones and increased TCR diversity, a pattern suggesting age selection. Estimates of total diversity based on one million sequenced T cells were considered lower bounds and underestimates. Because donor CMV infection status was unknown, age-related changes in expanded clonotypes were potentially confounded.

Including cysteine and phenylalanine, the CDR3 has 14 amino acids. This entry keeps only the CDR3 DNA: 42 bases, framed from base 1. The receptor library was made with 5' RACE. Data came from an Illumina HiSeq 2500. A second PCR of about 6 to 11 cycles was performed with a sample-barcoded 5' primer and a J-beta primer mix. A template-switch 5' adaptor carrying 12 random nucleotides introduced a unique molecular identifier onto each TCR beta cDNA molecule. At least 3 million CDR3-containing paired-end reads were obtained from each sample. All of the RNA was converted into first-strand cDNA using the Mint cDNA synthesis kit, with a TRBC-specific oligonucleotide serving as the primer. Following uracil-DNA glycosylase treatment, all cDNA underwent a first 18-cycle PCR with the universal primers M1SS and BC2_uni_R. The source study handled its data this way. Normalization of each sample was performed by random selection of 1 million high-quality reads, each carrying a distinct molecular identifier. Instead of being binned into consensus sequences, reads with shared molecular identifiers were discarded. MiTCR, set to a Q25 quality threshold and the strictest error-elimination algorithm, was used for CDR3 identification, clonotype clustering and error correction. Lower-bound total TCR beta diversity was estimated with a nonparametric unseen species model using Euler transformation. TCRdb reworked the public reads: Q25 trimming with fastp, MiXCR clone assembly, productive beta chains retained. Rows are unified per CDR3 protein, each entry keeping the most common DNA and genes. TCRdb's processing, not the authors' own work, is the source of the V and J calls. The sample table records hundreds of thousands of distinct CDR3 sequences; around two thirds of these occur just once. The ten largest make up around a quarter of the sample.

In regard to this clonotype: Its antigen remains unidentified. The sample holds no much larger clone one base away, and base qualities are not on file.

The donors were roughly 38 Caucasian individuals from Russia, aged about 6 to 95 years, who were systemically healthy. Each donor gave 8 to 10 milliliters of peripheral blood, collected into EDTA-treated Vacutainer tubes. Ficoll-Paque density-gradient centrifugation was used to isolate PBMCs, with at least 7 million per sample. Total RNA was extracted from PBMCs with Trizol reagent, with at least 5.5 micrograms obtained per sample. For every donor, an aliquot of PBMCs went through flow cytometry to measure the percentages of naive CD45RAhigh/CD27high T cells. This clonotype was obtained from a man aged 30-40 years in good health. The sequencing sample was made of blood. The sequence joins TRBV12-3 or TRBV12-4 to TRBJ2-5; matching of 6 bases hints at TRBD1 as the D gene. With the DNA end fitting TRBJ2-7 better, the J assignment may be wrong. This receptor carries the CDR3 CASSLQGISYEQYF. Here is the DNA: TGTGCCAGCAGTTTACAGGGGATCTCCTACGAGCAGTACTTC.